Shown below are 8 T cell receptor beta chains from a single sample sequenced in a study of T-cell memory formation after mild COVID-19. TCRdb used MiXCR to reprocess the 5' RACE reads, holding one entry per CDR3 protein. The sample contains roughly 350,000 distinct CDR3 sequences, roughly 21% of which appear only once. The sequenced material came from PBMCs or a T cell subset sorted from them (not recorded which). The receptor source for this set is an adult woman who had mild COVID-19 (a few samples of this study predate the infection). Cell type and time point are not known.

This clonotype was counted only a few times. The chain recombines TRBV12-5 with TRBJ2-2; D is ambiguous. Germline V lookup: CDR1 LGHNT, CDR2 FRNRAP. Trimming shortened V by 2 bases and J by 0 bases, and 1 base separated the two germline ends. This CDR3 is built from 13 residues. CDR3 loop: CASGLSNTGELFF. The CDR3 DNA sequence: TGTGCTAGTGGTTTGTCGAACACCGGGGAGCTGTTTTTT.

The chain is built from TRBV20-1 and TRBJ2-3; D remains unclear. Germline CDR1 DFQATT, CDR2 SNEGSKA (reference sequence). Trimming took 4 bases from V and 2 from J, leaving 4 bases between them. The CDR3 sequence is 11 residues long. The CDR3 nucleotides are TGCAGTGCTATCGCCACAGATACGCAGTATTTT. Protein product: CSAIATDTQYF.

The genes are TRBV7-3 and TRBJ2-1, with 7 bases identical to TRBD2. The CDR3 runs 15 residues. With V trimmed by 1 base and J by 5 bases, 5 bases remained unmatched. Germline V CDR1 and CDR2: SGHTA, FQGTGA. The CDR3 nucleotides read TGTGCCAGCAGCTTAAGTGGGGGGGTCGACAATGAGCAGTTCTTC. It specifies CASSLSGGVDNEQFF.

This chain connects TRBV4-1 to TRBJ2-2; tentatively, D is TRBD2 (5 bases). V gave up 0 bases and J gave up 7 bases, with 15 bases separating them. Per the germline V gene, CDR1 is MGHRA and CDR2 is YSYEKL. The CDR3 is made up of 16 amino acids. The CDR3 spells CASSQERSGSNGELFF. CDR3 in DNA: TGCGCCAGCAGCCAAGAGCGATCGGGATCCAACGGGGAGCTGTTTTTT.

This clonotype was seen a few times. V gene TRBV5-1 combines with J gene TRBJ2-3, with D unclear. The CDR3 covers 15 residues. With 5 bases removed from V and 1 base from J, the gap between germline ends came to 14 bases. Germline lookup yields CDR1 SGHRS and CDR2 YFSETQ. Here the CDR3 reads CASRSGARRTDTQYF. The CDR3 nucleotides read TGCGCCAGCAGAAGTGGTGCCAGGCGCACAGATACGCAGTATTTT.

This chain connects TRBV6-2 or TRBV6-3 to TRBJ2-3; 7 positions match TRBD2. The germline V gene encodes CDR1 MNHEY and CDR2 SVGEGT. J lost 3 bases, V lost 2 bases, and 8 bases had no gene match. The CDR3 totals 16 residues. The CDR3 DNA sequence: TGTGCCAGCAGTTACCCAACTAGCGACGTGACAGATACGCAGTATTTT. Encoded protein: CASSYPTSDVTDTQYF.

The table lists this clonotype with a few counts. This chain joins TRBV24-1 and TRBJ1-5; 8 nucleotides align to TRBD1. This CDR3 has 14 amino acids. The V gene's germline CDR1 is KGHDR and CDR2 SFDVKD. V lost 4 bases and J lost 4; bases outside the gene matches: 2. The CDR3 DNA reads as TGTGCCACCAGTGACGACAGGGGAAATCAGCCCCAGCATTTT. Its translation is CATSDDRGNQPQHF.

This chain uses TRBV30 with TRBJ1-2; D uncertain. The germline V and J ends were trimmed by 0 bases and 4 bases, with 12 bases remaining between them. Germline values: CDR1 GTSNPN, CDR2 SVGIG (reference sequence). This CDR3 is 14 amino acids long. The CDR3: CAWSVLLGGYGYTF. For the CDR3, the DNA is TGTGCCTGGAGTGTACTGTTGGGCGGCTATGGCTACACCTTC.